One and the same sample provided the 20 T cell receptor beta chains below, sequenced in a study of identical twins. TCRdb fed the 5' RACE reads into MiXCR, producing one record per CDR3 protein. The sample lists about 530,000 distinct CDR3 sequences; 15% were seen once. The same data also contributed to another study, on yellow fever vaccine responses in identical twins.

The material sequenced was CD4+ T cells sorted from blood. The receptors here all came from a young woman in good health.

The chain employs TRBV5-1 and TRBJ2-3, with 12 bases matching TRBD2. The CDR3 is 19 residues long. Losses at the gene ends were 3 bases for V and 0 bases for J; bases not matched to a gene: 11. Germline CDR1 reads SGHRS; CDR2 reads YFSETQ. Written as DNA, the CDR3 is TGCGCCAGCAGCTCCTATCTGACTAGCGGGAGTGGAAGCACAGATACGCAGTATTTT. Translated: CASSSYLTSGSGSTDTQYF.

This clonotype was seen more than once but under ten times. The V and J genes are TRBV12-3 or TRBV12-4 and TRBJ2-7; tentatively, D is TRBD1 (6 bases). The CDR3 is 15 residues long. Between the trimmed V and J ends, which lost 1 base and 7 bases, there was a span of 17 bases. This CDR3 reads CASSLGGQLSLEQYF. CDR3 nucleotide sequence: TGTGCCAGCAGTTTAGGAGGACAGTTGTCTTTGGAGCAGTACTTC.

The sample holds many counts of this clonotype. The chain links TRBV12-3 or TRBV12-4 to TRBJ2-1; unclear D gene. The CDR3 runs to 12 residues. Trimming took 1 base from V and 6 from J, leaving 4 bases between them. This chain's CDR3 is CASSLGPNEQFF. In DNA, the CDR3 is TGTGCCAGCAGTTTAGGCCCCAATGAGCAGTTCTTC.

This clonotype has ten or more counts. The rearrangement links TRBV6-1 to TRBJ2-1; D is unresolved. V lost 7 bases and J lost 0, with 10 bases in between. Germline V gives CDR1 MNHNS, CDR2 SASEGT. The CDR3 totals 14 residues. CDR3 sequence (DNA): TGTGCCAGCAAGGGCGGAAGCTCCTACAATGAGCAGTTCTTC. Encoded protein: CASKGGSSYNEQFF.

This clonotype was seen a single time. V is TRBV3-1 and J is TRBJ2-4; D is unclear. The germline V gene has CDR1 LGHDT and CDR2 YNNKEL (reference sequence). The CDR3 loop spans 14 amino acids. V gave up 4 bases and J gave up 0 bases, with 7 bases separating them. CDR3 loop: CASSPSEAKNIQYF. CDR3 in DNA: TGTGCCAGCAGCCCGTCCGAAGCCAAAAACATTCAGTACTTC.

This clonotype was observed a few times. The CDR3 DNA is TGCGCCAGCAAATCTGATGTCGGGGTTGACCAAGAGACCCAGTACTTC. This sequence encodes CASKSDVGVDQETQYF. The chain recombines TRBV5-1 with TRBJ2-5, with D possibly being TRBD2 (5 bases). Germline V gene lookup returns CDR1 SGHRS and CDR2 YFSETQ. V dropped 6 bases and J dropped 0 bases, with 18 bases sitting between them. This CDR3 comprises 16 residues. Drawing the rest from reference TRBV5-1 and TRBJ2-5, the complete variable domain is KAGVTQTPRYLIKTRGQQVTLSCSPISGHRSVSWYQQTPGQGLQFLFEYFSETQRNKGNFPGRFSGRQFSNSRSEMNVSTLELGDSALYLCASKSDVGVDQETQYFGPGTRLLVL.

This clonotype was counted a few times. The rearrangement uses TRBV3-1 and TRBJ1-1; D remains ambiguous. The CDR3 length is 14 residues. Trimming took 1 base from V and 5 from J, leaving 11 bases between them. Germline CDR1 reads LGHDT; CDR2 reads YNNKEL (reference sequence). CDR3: CASSQGQIGTEAFF. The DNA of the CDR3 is TGTGCCAGCAGCCAAGGGCAAATTGGAACTGAAGCTTTCTTT. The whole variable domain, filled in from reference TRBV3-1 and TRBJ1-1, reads DTAVSQTPKYLVTQMGNDKSIKCEQNLGHDTMYWYKQDSKKFLKIMFSYNNKELIINETVPNRFSPKSPDKAHLNLHINSLELGDSAVYFCASSQGQIGTEAFFGQGTRLTVV.

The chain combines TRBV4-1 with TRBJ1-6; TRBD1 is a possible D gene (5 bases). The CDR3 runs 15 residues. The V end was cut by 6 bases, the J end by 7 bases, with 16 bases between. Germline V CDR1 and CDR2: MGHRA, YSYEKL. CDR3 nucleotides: TGCGCCAGCAGAATAACCGGGACGGAGAATTCACCCCTCCACTTT. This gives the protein CASRITGTENSPLHF.

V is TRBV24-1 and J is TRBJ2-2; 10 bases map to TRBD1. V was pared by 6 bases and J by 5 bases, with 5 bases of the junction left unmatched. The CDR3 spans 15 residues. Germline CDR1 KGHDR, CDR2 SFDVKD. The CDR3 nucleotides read TGTGCCACCAGTTCCGACAGGGGGCGAACCGGGGAGCTGTTTTTT. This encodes CATSSDRGRTGELFF.

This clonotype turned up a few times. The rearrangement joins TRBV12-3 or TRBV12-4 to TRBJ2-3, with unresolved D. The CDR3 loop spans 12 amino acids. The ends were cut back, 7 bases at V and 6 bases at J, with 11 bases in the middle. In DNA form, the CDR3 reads TGTGCCAGCACCTTCGGTCGGGATACGCAGTATTTT. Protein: CASTFGRDTQYF.

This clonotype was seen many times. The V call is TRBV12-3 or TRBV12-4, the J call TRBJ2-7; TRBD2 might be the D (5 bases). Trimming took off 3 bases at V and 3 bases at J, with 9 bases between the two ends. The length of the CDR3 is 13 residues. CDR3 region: CASSLEAGYEQYF. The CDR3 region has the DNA TGTGCCAGCAGTTTGGAGGCAGGCTACGAGCAGTACTTC.

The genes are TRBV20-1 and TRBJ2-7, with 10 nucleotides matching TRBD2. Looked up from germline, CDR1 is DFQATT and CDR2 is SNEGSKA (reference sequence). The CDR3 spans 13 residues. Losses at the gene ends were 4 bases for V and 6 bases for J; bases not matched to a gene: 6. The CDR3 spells CSATLAGASEQYF. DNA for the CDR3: TGCAGTGCTACCCTAGCGGGAGCCTCCGAGCAGTACTTC.

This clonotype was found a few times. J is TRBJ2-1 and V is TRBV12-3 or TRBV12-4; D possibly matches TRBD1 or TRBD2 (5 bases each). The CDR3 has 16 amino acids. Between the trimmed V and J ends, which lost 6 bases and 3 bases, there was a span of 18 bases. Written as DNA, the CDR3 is TGTGCCAGCAGCCCGGGGCCCACCTCTTTCTACAATGAGCAGTTCTTC. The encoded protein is CASSPGPTSFYNEQFF.

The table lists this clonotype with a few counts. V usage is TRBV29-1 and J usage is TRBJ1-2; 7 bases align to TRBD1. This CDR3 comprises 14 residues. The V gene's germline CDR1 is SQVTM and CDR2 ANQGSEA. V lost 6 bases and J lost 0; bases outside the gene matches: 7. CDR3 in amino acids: CSVPGGLANYGYTF. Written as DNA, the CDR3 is TGCAGCGTCCCAGGGGGACTAGCTAACTATGGCTACACCTTC.

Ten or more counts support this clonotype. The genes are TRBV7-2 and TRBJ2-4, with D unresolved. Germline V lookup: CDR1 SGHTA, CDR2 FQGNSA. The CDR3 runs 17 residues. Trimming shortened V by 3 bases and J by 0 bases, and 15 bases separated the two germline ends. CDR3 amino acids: CASSFQAGLLAKNIQYF. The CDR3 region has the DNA TGTGCCAGCAGCTTTCAGGCAGGCCTTTTAGCCAAAAACATTCAGTACTTC.

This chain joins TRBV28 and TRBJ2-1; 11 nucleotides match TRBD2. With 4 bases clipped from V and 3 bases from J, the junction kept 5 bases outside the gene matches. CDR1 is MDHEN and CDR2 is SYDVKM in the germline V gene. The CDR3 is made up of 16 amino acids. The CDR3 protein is CASSYSGRALYNEQFF. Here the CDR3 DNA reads TGTGCCAGCAGTTATAGCGGGAGGGCCCTCTACAATGAGCAGTTCTTC.

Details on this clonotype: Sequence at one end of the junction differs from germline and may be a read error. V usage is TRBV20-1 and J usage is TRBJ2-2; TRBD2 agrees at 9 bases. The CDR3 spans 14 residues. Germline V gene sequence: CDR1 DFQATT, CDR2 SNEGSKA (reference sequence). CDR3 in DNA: TGCAGTGCTAGACTAGCGGGATACACCGGGAAGCTGTTTTTT. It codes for CSARLAGYTGKLFF.

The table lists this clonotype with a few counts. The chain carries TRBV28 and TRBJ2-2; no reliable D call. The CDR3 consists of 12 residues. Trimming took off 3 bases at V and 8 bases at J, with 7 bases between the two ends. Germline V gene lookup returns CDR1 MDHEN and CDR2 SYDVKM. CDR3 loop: CASSFPLGELFF. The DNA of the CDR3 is TGTGCCAGCAGTTTTCCCCTGGGGGAGCTGTTTTTT.

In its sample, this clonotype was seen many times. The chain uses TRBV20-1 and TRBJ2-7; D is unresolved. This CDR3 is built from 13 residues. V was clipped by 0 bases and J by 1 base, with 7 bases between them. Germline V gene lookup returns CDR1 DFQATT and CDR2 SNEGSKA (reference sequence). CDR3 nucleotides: TGCAGTGCTAGAGATAGGGCGTCCTACGAGCAGTACGTC. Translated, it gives CSARDRASYEQYV.

This CDR3 is CASSRAGPPDNEQFF. CDR3 bases: TGTGCCAGCAGCAGAGCGGGGCCACCGGACAATGAGCAGTTCTTC. This chain uses TRBV12-3 or TRBV12-4 with TRBJ2-1; 7 bases fit TRBD2. With 6 bases clipped from V and 5 bases from J, the junction kept 10 bases outside the gene matches. The CDR3 is 15 amino acids.